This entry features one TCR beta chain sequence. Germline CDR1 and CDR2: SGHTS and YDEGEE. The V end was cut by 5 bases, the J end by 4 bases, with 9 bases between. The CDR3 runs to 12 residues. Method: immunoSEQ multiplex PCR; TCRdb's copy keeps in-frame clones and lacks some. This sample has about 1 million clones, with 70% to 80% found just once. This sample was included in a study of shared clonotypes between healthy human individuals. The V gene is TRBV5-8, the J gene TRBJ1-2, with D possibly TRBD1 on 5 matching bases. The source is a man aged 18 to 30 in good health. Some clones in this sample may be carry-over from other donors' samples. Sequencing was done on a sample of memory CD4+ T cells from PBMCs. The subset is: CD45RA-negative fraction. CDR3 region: CASSDSRYGYTF. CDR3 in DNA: TGTGCCAGCAGTGACAGCCGCTATGGCTACACCTTC. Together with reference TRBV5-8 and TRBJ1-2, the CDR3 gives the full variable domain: EAGVTQSPTHLIKTRGQQATLRCSPISGHTSVYWYQQALGLGLQFLLWYDEGEERNRGNFPPRFSGRQFPNYSSELNVNALELEDSALYLCASSDSRYGYTFGSGTRLTVV.